This T cell receptor beta chain was observed in a study of blood T cell repertoires in COVID-19. This CDR3 region has 15 residues. V shed 6 bases and J 4 bases; nucleotides not matched to a gene: 8. Germline V CDR1 and CDR2: MNHEY, SVGAGI. Clones were read by immunoSEQ multiplex PCR, and TCRdb kept only the in-frame ones, dropping some. The sample includes 250,000 or so clones, 70% to 90% of them seen just once. The chain has TRBV6-5 and TRBJ1-5; TRBD1 aligns across 8 bases. The material sequenced was peripheral blood. This clonotype was sampled from a woman aged 30 to 39 with acute or convalescent COVID-19. The CDR3 sequence is CASRRDRFSNQPQHF. For the CDR3, the DNA is TGTGCCAGCAGAAGGGACAGGTTCTCTAATCAGCCCCAGCATTTT.